These 19 T cell receptor beta chains were all obtained from the same sample, sequenced in a study of CXCR3-negative and CXCR3-positive naive CD8 T cells. Study observations and caveats: Against CXCR3-negative naive cells, CXCR3-positive naive cells showed more hydrophobic TRB CDR3s.

These receptors' targets are unknown. UMI-labeled 5' RACE yielded the TRB cDNA libraries. TCRdb reprocessed the 5' RACE reads, keeping one entry per CDR3 protein, no DNA. The sample totals some 150,000 distinct CDR3 sequences; its top ten clones hold approximately 0.27%. The material sequenced was naive CXCR3+ CD8+ T cells from blood. Regarding subset: CD45RO-CCR7+CD27+CD95- naive CD8+ T cells expressing CXCR3 (TNR3+). Receptor source: a human donor in good health. Some clones in this sample may be carry-over from other donors' samples.

The CDR3 region is CSVLQMSTYEQYF. The chain has TRBV29-1 and TRBJ2-7. The germline CDR1 and CDR2 sequences are SQVTM and ANQGSEA. The CDR3 runs to 13 residues.

The chain is built from TRBV7-8 and TRBJ2-1; as DNA is missing, the TRBD2 call by TCRdb cannot be tested. Per germline, CDR1 SGHVS and CDR2 FQNEAQ. This CDR3 contains 16 residues. The CDR3: CASSLAVERGDNEQFF.

The V and J genes are TRBV3-1 and TRBJ2-1; no DNA is available, so the TRBD2 call from TCRdb remains unchecked. The CDR3 spans 19 residues. Germline lookup yields CDR1 LGHDT and CDR2 YNNKEL (reference sequence). CDR3 amino acids: CASSQALYKYANGVNEQFF.

The chain combines TRBV28 with TRBJ2-1; the TCRdb call, TRBD2, lacks DNA for checking. The CDR3 runs to 16 residues. Germline V gene sequence: CDR1 MDHEN, CDR2 SYDVKM. The chain's CDR3 is CASSPRTSGRLYEQFF.

The rearrangement uses TRBV7-2 and TRBJ2-1; TCRdb's D call of TRBD1 is untestable without DNA. Germline V gene sequence: CDR1 SGHTA, CDR2 FQGNSA. This CDR3 comprises 14 residues. CDR3 sequence: CASSLVVGRDEQFF.

The chain joins TRBV20-1 to TRBJ1-1. This CDR3 is 15 amino acids long. CDR1 is DFQATT, CDR2 SNEGSKA, per germline (reference sequence). The CDR3 here is CSARGPRLKDTEAFF.

The chain joins TRBV5-1 to TRBJ2-1; there is no DNA to check the TCRdb D call of TRBD2. Germline V gene sequence: CDR1 SGHRS, CDR2 YFSETQ. The CDR3 length is 16 residues. Here the CDR3 reads CASSLRGTSGYNEQFF.

The chain uses TRBV12-3 or TRBV12-4 and TRBJ2-7; TCRdb calls TRBD1, which cannot be checked without DNA. There are 13 residues in the CDR3. This CDR3 is CASKGTGHYEQYF.

The rearrangement uses TRBV11-3 and TRBJ1-2; no DNA is available, so the TRBD1 call from TCRdb remains unchecked. The CDR3 contains 16 residues. Germline CDR1 reads SGHNT; CDR2 reads YENEEA. The CDR3 spells CASSSRSDFPVRGYTF.

The CDR3 spells CASSPGTAIYEQYF. The chain links TRBV7-2 to TRBJ2-7; TCRdb outputs TRBD1, but without DNA this stays unchecked. This CDR3 comprises 14 residues. Germline loops: CDR1 SGHTA, CDR2 FQGNSA.

The rearrangement links TRBV15 to TRBJ2-2; TCRdb's D call of TRBD2 is untestable without DNA. Germline CDR1 and CDR2: LNHNV and YYDKDF (reference sequence). The CDR3 is 16 amino acids. The CDR3 protein is CATSRERGPRGGELFF.

This chain connects TRBV23-1 to TRBJ2-3; TCRdb picks TRBD1, but there is no DNA to check that call. TRBV23-1 is an ORF; its function is uncertain. CDR3 size: 14 residues. The CDR3 loop is CASNLPGGMGTQYF.

The gene calls are TRBV27 and TRBJ2-1; TCRdb indicates TRBD2, and absent DNA this call remains unverified. This CDR3 is built from 14 residues. Per germline, CDR1 MNHEY and CDR2 SMNVEV (reference sequence). The CDR3 protein is CASTSMLGYNEQFF.

The V gene is TRBV28, the J gene TRBJ1-6; TCRdb reports TRBD1, a call that lacks DNA to check it against. CDR1 is MDHEN and CDR2 is SYDVKM in the germline V gene. This CDR3 region has 15 residues. The CDR3 loop reads CASSQPPDTVGPLHF.

The chain joins TRBV29-1 to TRBJ1-2; the D gene TCRdb calls, TRBD1, cannot be checked with no DNA. The CDR3 covers 18 residues. Germline loops: CDR1 SQVTM, CDR2 ANQGSEA. The CDR3 here is CSVEIEGTGASVNYGYTF.

The V call is TRBV20-1, the J call TRBJ2-7; the D call of TRBD2 rests on TCRdb alone, since no DNA is present to check it. Germline V gene sequence: CDR1 DFQATT, CDR2 SNEGSKA (reference sequence). The CDR3 covers 15 residues. The CDR3 is CSARDPAGSSYEQYF.

The rearrangement uses TRBV7-8 and TRBJ2-7; TCRdb proposes TRBD1, but this gene call is untestable without DNA. This CDR3 spans 16 amino acids. Germline V CDR1 and CDR2: SGHVS, FQNEAQ. CDR3 sequence: CASSLGAGTGAYEQYF.

The chain joins TRBV13 to TRBJ2-1; as DNA is missing, the TRBD2 call by TCRdb cannot be tested. Per germline, CDR1 PRHDT and CDR2 FYEKMQ (reference sequence). The CDR3 runs 13 residues. The CDR3 sequence is CASSPEGRNEQFF.

The V call is TRBV6-5, the J call TRBJ2-7; absent DNA, TCRdb's TRBD2 call cannot be checked. Germline V CDR1 and CDR2: MNHEY, SVGAGI. The CDR3 runs 16 residues. The chain's CDR3 is CASSYPNYPGLAGSSF.